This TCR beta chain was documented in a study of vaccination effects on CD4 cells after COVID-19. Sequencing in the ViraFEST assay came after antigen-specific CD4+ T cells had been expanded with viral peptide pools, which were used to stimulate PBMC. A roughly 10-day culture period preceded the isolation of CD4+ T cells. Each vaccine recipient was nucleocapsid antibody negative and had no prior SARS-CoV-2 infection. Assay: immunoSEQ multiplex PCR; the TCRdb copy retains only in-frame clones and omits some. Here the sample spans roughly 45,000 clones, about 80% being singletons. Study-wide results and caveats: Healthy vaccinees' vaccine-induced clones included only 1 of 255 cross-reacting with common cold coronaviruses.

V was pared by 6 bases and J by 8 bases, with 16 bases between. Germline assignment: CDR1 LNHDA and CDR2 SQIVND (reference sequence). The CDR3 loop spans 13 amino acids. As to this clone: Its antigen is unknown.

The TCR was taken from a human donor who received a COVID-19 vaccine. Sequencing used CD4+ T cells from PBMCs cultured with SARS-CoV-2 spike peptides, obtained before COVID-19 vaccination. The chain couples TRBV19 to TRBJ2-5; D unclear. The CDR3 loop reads CASSPRWLGTQYF. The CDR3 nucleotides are TGTGCCAGTAGCCCCCGCTGGTTAGGAACCCAGTACTTC.